The 21 T cell receptor beta chains presented below share a single source sample, sequenced in a study of blood T cells in healthy people across ages. A J-beta primer mix and a sample-barcoded 5' primer were used in a second PCR of about 7 to 12 cycles. TCRdb fed the 5' RACE reads into MiXCR, producing one record per CDR3 protein. The data contain more than 500,000 distinct CDR3 sequences, 27% of them seen just once; the ten biggest clones take up about a fifth. The specimen sequenced was blood. These TCRs come from a woman in her seventies in good health.

J is TRBJ2-5 and V is TRBV29-1; D is possibly TRBD1 or TRBD2 (5 bases each). The V gene's germline CDR1 is SQVTM and CDR2 ANQGSEA. CDR3 length: 13 amino acids. Trimming shortened V by 6 bases and J by 10 bases, and 21 bases separated the two germline ends. In DNA form, the CDR3 reads TGCAGCGTGATCCGGGACCCTCAAGAGGGCCAGTACTTC. Translated: CSVIRDPQEGQYF. The full variable domain, with the rest looked up from reference TRBV29-1 and TRBJ2-5, is SAVISQKPSRDICQRGTSLTIQCQVDSQVTMMFWYRQQPGQSLTLIATANQGSEATYESGFVIDKFPISRPNLTFSTLTVSNMSPEDSSIYLCSVIRDPQEGQYFGPGTRLLVL.

The CDR3 DNA follows: TGTGCCAGCAGCCCCTCATTCCATGGCTACACCTTC. It specifies CASSPSFHGYTF. V usage is TRBV7-2 and J usage is TRBJ1-2; D not certain. The V gene lost 5 bases and the J gene lost 6 bases, with 10 bases spanning the gap. CDR1 is SGHTA and CDR2 is FQGNSA in the germline V gene. The CDR3 runs to 12 residues.

This clonotype has only a few counts. A clone one base away is much larger, so this may be a read error. The chain couples TRBV7-2 to TRBJ1-1; no clear D gene. V was trimmed by 4 bases and J by 2 bases, leaving 8 bases between them. The CDR3 has 13 residues. CDR1 SGHTA and CDR2 FQGNSA come from the germline V gene. The CDR3 is CASSSSENTEAFF. As DNA, the CDR3 is TGTGCCAGCAGCTCCTCAGAAAACACTGAAGCTTTCTTT.

The chain employs TRBV12-3 or TRBV12-4 and TRBJ2-4; D call uncertain. Trimming removed 3 bases from V and 0 bases from J, with 9 bases in between. The CDR3 runs to 15 residues. The CDR3 loop reads CASSLWGLAKNIQYF. CDR3 sequence (DNA): TGTGCCAGCAGTTTGTGGGGATTAGCCAAAAACATTCAGTACTTC.

This chain links TRBV10-3 with TRBJ2-1; 9 bases are a match to TRBD2. The CDR3 runs 15 residues. Germline CDR1 reads ENHRY; CDR2 reads SYGVKD. V shed 4 bases, J shed 6 bases, and the junction held 7 bases outside the gene matches. CDR3 loop: CAISGGTSHSNEQFF. As DNA, the CDR3 is TGTGCCATCAGTGGAGGGACTAGCCACAGCAATGAGCAGTTCTTC.

This clonotype was seen many times. J is TRBJ2-7 and V is TRBV20-1; no clear D. The germline V gene encodes CDR1 DFQATT and CDR2 SNEGSKA (reference sequence). Trimming stripped 2 bases from V and 3 bases from J, with 11 bases between. This CDR3 region has 13 residues. CDR3 region: CSARSYTVYEQYF. The DNA for the CDR3 is TGCAGTGCTAGATCGTACACTGTCTACGAGCAGTACTTC.

This clonotype was found a few times. The V gene is TRBV29-1, the J gene TRBJ2-1; D is unclear. This CDR3 has 12 amino acids. With 5 bases removed from V and 9 bases from J, the gap between germline ends came to 14 bases. Per germline, CDR1 SQVTM and CDR2 ANQGSEA. The DNA for the CDR3 is TGCAGCGTTACGATCTATTCGGGTGAGCAGTTCTTC. This codes for CSVTIYSGEQFF.

This clonotype was picked up a small number of times. The chain joins TRBV6-6 to TRBJ2-4, with TRBD1 matching over 7 bases. This CDR3 region has 15 residues. Per germline, CDR1 MNHNY and CDR2 SVGAGI (reference sequence). The junction had 5 bases not matched to a gene; V was cut back by 6 bases and J by 0 bases. The CDR3 bases are TGTGCCAGCAGCGGACAGGTCCTAGCCAAAAACATTCAGTACTTC. Protein: CASSGQVLAKNIQYF.

The chain joins TRBV20-1 to TRBJ2-7; TRBD2 is a possible D gene (6 bases). V shed 5 bases and J shed 3 bases, with 11 bases lying between them. This CDR3 has 12 amino acids. In germline, CDR1 is DFQATT, CDR2 SNEGSKA (reference sequence). The CDR3 sequence is CSAGRTNYEQYF. The CDR3 region has the DNA TGCAGTGCTGGTAGGACTAACTACGAGCAGTACTTC.

This clonotype was counted only a few times. The V call is TRBV5-1, the J call TRBJ1-1; 8 bases map to TRBD1. Germline lookup yields CDR1 SGHRS and CDR2 YFSETQ. V shed 6 bases, J shed 4 bases, and the junction held 8 bases outside the gene matches. There are 14 residues in the CDR3. The CDR3 sequence is CASTSSGGRTEAFF. The CDR3 DNA is TGCGCCAGCACCTCCTCAGGGGGCCGCACTGAAGCTTTCTTT.

This clonotype has a handful of counts. This chain connects TRBV7-9 to TRBJ1-4; 7 nucleotides agree with TRBD1. Per germline, CDR1 SEHNR and CDR2 FQNEAQ (reference sequence). The CDR3 spans 14 residues. Unmatched junction bases numbered 2, after V lost 5 bases and J lost 2 bases. CDR3 sequence (DNA): TGTGCCAGCAGCGAGACAGGGACTAATGAAAAACTGTTTTTT. It codes for CASSETGTNEKLFF.

The CDR3 protein is CASRKGAGGQETQYF. CDR3 DNA: TGTGCCAGCAGGAAAGGGGCGGGGGGTCAAGAGACCCAGTACTTC. The rearrangement joins TRBV7-2 to TRBJ2-5, with 8 bases lining up with TRBD2. Germline V gene lookup returns CDR1 SGHTA and CDR2 FQGNSA. The J segment lost 2 bases and the V segment lost 6 bases, leaving 8 bases of the junction unmatched. The CDR3 consists of 15 residues.

A few counts support this clonotype. This chain connects TRBV5-1 to TRBJ1-2; TRBD1 matches 10 bases. The J segment lost 4 bases and the V segment lost 4 bases, leaving 7 bases of the junction unmatched. Germline values: CDR1 SGHRS, CDR2 YFSETQ. The CDR3 is 15 amino acids. The CDR3 DNA follows: TGCGCCAGCAGCGATGGGACAGGGGTTACCTATGGCTACACCTTC. Protein: CASSDGTGVTYGYTF.

The chain carries TRBV19 and TRBJ1-5; a weak D match, TRBD1 (5 bases). This CDR3 is 16 amino acids long. V was trimmed by 4 bases and J by 4 bases, leaving 17 bases between them. Germline assignment: CDR1 LNHDA and CDR2 SQIVND (reference sequence). The CDR3 DNA sequence: TGTGCCAGTAGTAATGAGGCACGCGGGACGAATCAGCCCCAGCATTTT. Its protein is CASSNEARGTNQPQHF.

Notes on this clonotype: One end of the junction fails to match germline, which may point to a read error. The chain employs TRBV11-3 and TRBJ2-1; the D is unclear. The CDR3 totals 15 residues. Germline lookup yields CDR1 SGHNT and CDR2 YENEEA. CDR3 coding DNA: TGTGCCAACAGCTTAGGCCCGTTTAGGGTCAATGGGCAGTTCTTC. Its protein product is CANSLGPFRVNGQFF.

This clonotype was detected a few times. The chain's CDR3 is CASSLEHSEHRELFF. CDR3 DNA: TGTGCCAGCAGCCTTGAGCACTCCGAACACCGGGAGCTGTTTTTT. The chain has TRBV7-2 and TRBJ2-2, with unresolved D. The CDR3 sequence is 15 residues long. V lost 5 bases to trimming and J lost 9 bases, with 19 bases between them. CDR1 and CDR2 (germline): SGHTA, FQGNSA.

This chain links TRBV4-2 with TRBJ2-7, with D perhaps being TRBD1 or TRBD2 (5 bases each). V gave up 3 bases and J gave up 4 bases, with 13 bases separating them. Germline V gene lookup returns CDR1 LGHNA and CDR2 YNFKEQ. There are 14 residues in the CDR3. CDR3 DNA: TGTGCCAGCAGCCAGGACACGGGAATTTACGAGCAGTACTTC. Amino acid sequence: CASSQDTGIYEQYF.

This clonotype came up many times. This chain connects TRBV7-9 to TRBJ2-5, with D perhaps TRBD1 (8 bases). This CDR3 region has 15 residues. V was cut by 4 bases and J by 5 bases, with 17 bases left in between. Germline lookup yields CDR1 SEHNR and CDR2 FQNEAQ (reference sequence). The CDR3 DNA sequence: TGTGCCAGCAGCTGGAAGACAGGGGAGGGCGAGACCCAGTACTTC. This encodes CASSWKTGEGETQYF.

This clonotype was found once. The chain recombines TRBV20-1 with TRBJ2-2; 9 nucleotides line up with TRBD2. The CDR3 length is 16 residues. The V and J ends lost 0 bases and 3 bases, in that order; junction bases with no gene match: 5. Germline CDR1 DFQATT, CDR2 SNEGSKA (reference sequence). CDR3 coding DNA: TGCAGTGCTAGAGAGGGTCAGCGGGGGGACACCGGGGAGCTGTTTTTT. Amino acids: CSAREGQRGDTGELFF.

The chain has TRBV20-1 and TRBJ1-3; D is unresolved. The V end lost 3 bases, the J end lost 0 bases, and 6 bases lay between the germline ends. The CDR3 runs 13 residues. Looked up from germline, CDR1 is DFQATT and CDR2 is SNEGSKA (reference sequence). CDR3 nucleotide sequence: TGCAGTGCTAGTGGCGTCTCTGGAAACACCATATATTTT. This codes for CSASGVSGNTIYF.

The chain employs TRBV7-2 and TRBJ2-2; no clear D gene. The CDR3 consists of 13 residues. V shed 3 bases and J shed 0 bases, with 2 bases lying between them. CDR1 and CDR2 (germline): SGHTA, FQGNSA. The CDR3 DNA reads as TGTGCCAGCAGCTTTACGAACACCGGGGAGCTGTTTTTT. Encoded protein: CASSFTNTGELFF.